These 27 T cell receptor beta chains were sequenced from one sample in a study of cytomegalovirus exposure and HLA in healthy donors. It was with 60 Vbeta and 13 Jbeta primers that the PCR ran. Data came from immunoSEQ multiplex PCR; TCRdb stores just in-frame clones and leaves some out. Altogether about 150,000 clones are present, 70% to 80% being singletons, with the ten largest covering 7.5% to 9%. Sequences were obtained from PBMCs. The origin of the receptors is a man aged 25-45 years in good health and CMV-seropositive.

This chain links TRBV7-9 with TRBJ1-1; D gene uncertain. Trimming took 4 bases from V and 5 from J, leaving 11 bases between them. Germline assignment: CDR1 SEHNR and CDR2 FQNEAQ (reference sequence). The CDR3 loop spans 13 amino acids. The CDR3: CASSSKRGTEAFF. CDR3 DNA sequence: TGTGCCAGCAGCTCTAAGCGTGGGACTGAAGCTTTCTTT.

V and J are TRBV4-3 and TRBJ1-6; 9 nucleotides agree with TRBD1. J was trimmed by 9 bases and V by 3 bases; bases with no gene match: 12. Germline CDR1 LGHNA, CDR2 YSLEER. The CDR3 covers 17 residues. CDR3 protein: CASSQDLGTGRGSPLHF. The DNA for the CDR3 is TGCGCCAGCAGCCAGGACCTCGGGACAGGGCGCGGTTCACCCCTCCACTTT.

The genes are TRBV28 and TRBJ1-2; 10 bases fit TRBD1. The CDR3 loop spans 13 amino acids. Germline V lookup: CDR1 MDHEN, CDR2 SYDVKM. Trimming at V came to 6 bases and at J to 2 bases, leaving 0 bases not matched to a gene. CDR3 sequence: CASRGQGNYGYTF. CDR3 DNA sequence: TGTGCCAGCAGGGGACAGGGGAACTATGGCTACACCTTC.

This clone was found a few times. The J gene is TRBJ1-5, the V gene TRBV13; no firm D call. CDR1 and CDR2 from the germline V gene are PRHDT and FYEKMQ (reference sequence). V was trimmed by 5 bases and J by 3 bases, leaving 11 bases between them. This CDR3 region has 14 residues. CDR3 sequence reads: CASSAGGYNQPQHF. CDR3 DNA: TGTGCCAGCAGCGCGGGAGGATACAATCAGCCCCAGCATTTT.

This clone was seen more than once but under ten times. J is TRBJ2-5 and V is TRBV19; a weak D match, TRBD1 (6 bases). Trimming removed 5 bases at V and 2 bases at J, with 15 bases between. The CDR3 sequence is 15 residues long. The germline CDR1 and CDR2 sequences are LNHDA and SQIVND (reference sequence). The CDR3: CASSSLQGRQETQYF. CDR3 in DNA: TGTGCCAGTAGTTCACTACAGGGAAGGCAAGAGACCCAGTACTTC.

This rearrangement joins TRBV2 to TRBJ1-6; D may be TRBD1 (5 bases). Deletions cut 6 bases from V and 5 bases from J, with 11 bases between. The CDR3 totals 14 residues. Germline assignment: CDR1 SNHLY and CDR2 FYNNEI. The CDR3 sequence is CASRRRGDNSPLHF. CDR3 coding DNA: TGTGCCAGCAGACGCCGGGGGGATAATTCACCCCTCCACTTT.

CDR3 sequence: CASSLGAGPGETQYF. The CDR3 DNA sequence: TGTGCCAGCAGCTTAGGGGCGGGGCCGGGGGAGACCCAGTACTTC. V is TRBV11-3 and J is TRBJ2-5; possibly TRBD2 for D (6 bases). The V and J ends lost 1 base and 5 bases respectively, with 14 bases between them. The V gene's germline CDR1 is SGHNT and CDR2 YENEEA. There are 15 residues in the CDR3.

The V call is TRBV19, the J call TRBJ2-7; 7 bases are shared with TRBD1. This CDR3 contains 15 residues. V was pared by 2 bases and J by 3 bases, with 7 bases of the junction left unmatched. Germline CDR1 is LNHDA and CDR2 is SQIVND (reference sequence). The CDR3 here is CASSISPGGGYEQYF. CDR3 DNA: TGTGCCAGTAGTATAAGCCCAGGGGGTGGCTACGAGCAGTACTTC.

The rearrangement links TRBV5-6 to TRBJ1-2; D uncertain. V was trimmed by 6 bases and J by 4 bases, leaving 7 bases between them. The CDR3 spans 11 residues. CDR1 SGHDT and CDR2 YYEEEE come from the germline V gene. This CDR3 is CASTSSYGYTF. The CDR3 nucleotides are TGTGCCAGCACCTCTAGCTATGGCTACACCTTC.

This chain connects TRBV6-5 to TRBJ2-7; tentative D call: TRBD1 (6 bases). The V end lost 8 bases, the J end lost 5 bases, and 19 bases lay between the germline ends. Germline V CDR1 and CDR2: MNHEY, SVGAGI. The CDR3 is 14 residues long. The CDR3 here is CASQPRTAYHEQYF. CDR3 bases: TGTGCCAGCCAACCCCGGACAGCATACCACGAGCAGTACTTC.

The chain uses TRBV5-6 and TRBJ1-2; TRBD1 is a possible D gene (6 bases). Germline CDR1 reads SGHDT; CDR2 reads YYEEEE. The CDR3 runs 15 residues. V was shortened by 0 bases and J by 8 bases, with 17 bases between the two germline ends. The CDR3 loop reads CASSLDWGGDGGYTF. DNA for the CDR3: TGTGCCAGCAGCTTGGATTGGGGGGGCGATGGGGGCTACACCTTC.

The chain joins TRBV28 to TRBJ1-1, with D possibly matching TRBD1 (5 bases). Trimming stripped 5 bases from V and 4 bases from J, with 14 bases between. The V gene's germline CDR1 is MDHEN and CDR2 SYDVKM. This CDR3 is built from 14 residues. The CDR3 sequence: CASSPTQGFTEAFF. The CDR3 nucleotides are TGTGCCAGCAGTCCCACCCAGGGATTCACTGAAGCTTTCTTT.

As for this clone: One junction end does not reproduce the germline sequence, and a read error may be involved. V gene TRBV28 combines with J gene TRBJ1-4; 8 bases are shared with TRBD1. This CDR3 has 14 amino acids. Germline V gene sequence: CDR1 MDHEN, CDR2 SYDVKM. As DNA, the CDR3 is TGTGTCAGCAGTTCGGGACAGGTCAATGAAAAACTGTTTTTT. As protein: CVSSSGQVNEKLFF.

The V and J genes are TRBV27 and TRBJ2-7; no definite D call. The CDR3 extends over 15 amino acids. V lost 2 bases and J 0 bases, leaving 11 bases between the germline ends. Looked up from germline, CDR1 is MNHEY and CDR2 is SMNVEV (reference sequence). The DNA of the CDR3 is TGTGCCAGCAGTTTAGCAGGAACGAGCTCCTACGAGCAGTACTTC. Its protein is CASSLAGTSSYEQYF.

The chain employs TRBV14 and TRBJ1-1; 9 nucleotides align to TRBD1. Per germline, CDR1 SGHDN and CDR2 FVKESK. V trimming: 5 bases; J trimming: 4 bases; junction bases outside the gene matches: 5. The CDR3 has 14 amino acids. CDR3 region: CASSYRGPSTEAFF. The CDR3, as DNA: TGTGCCAGCAGCTACAGGGGGCCCAGCACTGAAGCTTTCTTT.

The genes are TRBV7-7 and TRBJ2-1; 11 nucleotides align to TRBD2. The CDR3 sequence is 15 residues long. The germline gives CDR1 SSHAT, CDR2 FNYEAQ (reference sequence). Trimming took 5 bases from V and 2 from J; bases not matched to a gene: 2. The CDR3 reads CASSGSGGAYNEQFF. The CDR3 nucleotides are TGTGCCAGCAGCGGTAGCGGGGGGGCCTACAATGAGCAGTTCTTC.

The chain links TRBV19 to TRBJ2-1, with 10 bases lining up with TRBD2. V shed 6 bases, J shed 6 bases, and the junction held 8 bases outside the gene matches. The CDR3 has 15 amino acids. The germline V gene encodes CDR1 LNHDA and CDR2 SQIVND (reference sequence). CDR3 DNA: TGTGCCAGTAGCCGAGGAAGCGGGGGGGCCAATGAGCAGTTCTTC. This encodes CASSRGSGGANEQFF.

CDR3 sequence: CASSQEGTGLQPQHF. The DNA for the CDR3 is TGCGCCAGCAGCCAAGAGGGGACAGGGCTTCAGCCCCAGCATTTT. The rearrangement links TRBV4-1 to TRBJ1-5, with TRBD1 identical over 9 bases. The CDR3 has 15 residues. Germline CDR1 MGHRA, CDR2 YSYEKL. The V gene end was trimmed by 0 bases and the J gene end by 6 bases; junction bases not matched to a gene: 3.

This sequence joins TRBV25-1 and TRBJ2-1; D is perhaps TRBD2 (5 bases). The germline V gene encodes CDR1 MGHDK and CDR2 SYGVNS. The V gene lost 4 bases and the J gene lost 7 bases, with 14 bases spanning the gap. The CDR3 length is 14 residues. The CDR3 region has the DNA TGTGCCAGCAGTGGGGTCCTAGCTGTTAATGAGCAGTTCTTC. It translates to CASSGVLAVNEQFF.

CDR3 bases: TGTGCCAGCAGCACGGACGAGGCGGGAGGGCCTAGGGAGCAGTTCTTC. This encodes CASSTDEAGGPREQFF. The chain employs TRBV9 and TRBJ2-1; 9 bases are shared with TRBD2. J gave up 10 bases and V 4 bases, and 15 bases lay outside the gene matches. The CDR3 spans 16 residues. The germline CDR1 and CDR2 sequences are SGDLS and YYNGEE.

The chain has TRBV5-4 and TRBJ1-4; D not certain. The CDR3 loop spans 12 amino acids. Trimming removed 10 bases at V and 0 bases at J, with 7 bases between. In germline, CDR1 is SGHNT, CDR2 YYREEE (reference sequence). The CDR3 loop is CAYRATNEKLFF. CDR3 bases: TGTGCCTACCGGGCAACTAATGAAAAACTGTTTTTT.

This chain uses TRBV7-8 with TRBJ2-5, with TRBD2 matching over 9 bases. The J call may not be correct, given that the DNA end is closer to TRBJ2-7. This CDR3 region has 15 residues. CDR1 is SGHVS and CDR2 is FQNEAQ in the germline V gene. CDR3 sequence: CASSFAGGGSYEQYF. The CDR3 coding sequence is TGTGCCAGCAGTTTCGCGGGAGGGGGTTCCTACGAGCAGTACTTC.

This chain uses TRBV5-1 with TRBJ2-3; a possible D gene is TRBD1 (6 bases). Trimming took 4 bases from V and 2 from J, leaving 20 bases between them. This CDR3 comprises 17 residues. Germline-derived CDR1 and CDR2 are SGHRS and YFSETQ. The CDR3 DNA reads TGCGCCAGCAGCCCCGTGGCAGGGCTGGGGGCCACAGATACGCAGTATTTT. This encodes CASSPVAGLGATDTQYF. Full variable domain (rest looked up from reference TRBV5-1 and TRBJ2-3): KAGVTQTPRYLIKTRGQQVTLSCSPISGHRSVSWYQQTPGQGLQFLFEYFSETQRNKGNFPGRFSGRQFSNSRSEMNVSTLELGDSALYLCASSPVAGLGATDTQYFGPGTRLTVL.

V and J are TRBV28 and TRBJ2-7, with a tentative D call TRBD1 (6 bases). CDR1 MDHEN and CDR2 SYDVKM come from the germline V gene. This CDR3 is built from 15 residues. The V and J ends lost 6 bases and 0 bases respectively, with 15 bases between them. CDR3 sequence: CASSVGQWFSYEQYF. CDR3 nucleotides: TGTGCCAGCAGCGTCGGACAGTGGTTCTCCTACGAGCAGTACTTC.

The gene calls are TRBV7-8 and TRBJ2-3; D unclear. The CDR3 is 16 residues long. Germline CDR1 reads SGHVS; CDR2 reads FQNEAQ. V dropped 4 bases and J dropped 4 bases, with 18 bases sitting between them. CDR3 in DNA: TGTGCCAGCAGCTCTCTTCCCCTTTCCTATTCAGATACGCAGTATTTT. This translates into CASSSLPLSYSDTQYF.

By proportion, this clone is medium-sized. The genes are TRBV14 and TRBJ2-7; perhaps TRBD1 as D (5 bases). V lost 4 bases and J 4 bases, leaving 14 bases between the germline ends. The CDR3 runs 14 residues. From germline, CDR1 is SGHDN and CDR2 FVKESK. In DNA, the CDR3 is TGTGCCAGCAGCCGATTGCAGCAGGGTTACGAGCAGTACTTC. It translates to CASSRLQQGYEQYF.

DNA of the CDR3: TGTGCCAGTAGTATGAGGGCCACCACAAATGAGCAGTTCTTC. Encoded protein: CASSMRATTNEQFF. The chain has TRBV19 and TRBJ2-1; D perhaps matches TRBD2 (5 bases). V lost 3 bases and J lost 7, with 13 bases in between. The CDR3 contains 14 residues. Germline V gene sequence: CDR1 LNHDA, CDR2 SQIVND (reference sequence).